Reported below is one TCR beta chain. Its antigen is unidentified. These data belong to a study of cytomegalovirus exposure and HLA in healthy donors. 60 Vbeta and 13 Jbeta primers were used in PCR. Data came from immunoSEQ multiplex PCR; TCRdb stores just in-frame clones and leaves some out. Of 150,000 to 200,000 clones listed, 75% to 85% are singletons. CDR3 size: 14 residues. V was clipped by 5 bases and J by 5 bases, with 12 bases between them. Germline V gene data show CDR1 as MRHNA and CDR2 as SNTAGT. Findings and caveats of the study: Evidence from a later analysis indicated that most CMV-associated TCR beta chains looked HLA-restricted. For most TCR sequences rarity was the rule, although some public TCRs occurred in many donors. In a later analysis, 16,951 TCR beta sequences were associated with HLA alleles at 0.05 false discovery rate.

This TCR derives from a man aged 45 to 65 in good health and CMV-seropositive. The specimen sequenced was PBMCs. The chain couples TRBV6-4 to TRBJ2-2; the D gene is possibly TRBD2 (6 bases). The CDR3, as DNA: TGTGCCAGCAGTAACCTAGCGAGGACCGGGGAGCTGTTTTTT. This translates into CASSNLARTGELFF.